Listed here are 10 T cell receptor beta chains from one sample, sequenced in a study of radiotherapy plus CTLA-4 blockade in lung cancer. TCRdb's table, derived via immunoSEQ multiplex PCR, lists solely in-frame clones and lacks some. The data contain 65,000 to 70,000 clones, roughly 85% of them seen just once; the ten biggest clones take up more than 8.5%. Sample: peripheral blood, taken from a patient treated with radiotherapy plus ipilimumab. Source of these receptors: a human donor with non-small cell lung cancer who had a complete response to radiotherapy plus ipilimumab.

The gene calls are TRBV7-2 and TRBJ1-5; D is possibly TRBD1 (5 bases). CDR3 length: 16 amino acids. Per germline, CDR1 SGHTA and CDR2 FQGNSA. The ends were cut back, 3 bases at V and 0 bases at J, with 12 bases in the middle. The CDR3, as DNA: TGTGCCAGCAGCTTTAGGGGCAGTTATAGCAATCAGCCCCAGCATTTT. Translating gives CASSFRGSYSNQPQHF.

In the case of this clone: The final CDR3 position lacks the conserved phenylalanine or tryptophan, pointing to a likely read error. The chain has TRBV2 and TRBJ2-7, with unresolved D. Trimming stripped 6 bases from V and 5 bases from J, with 14 bases between. The CDR3 loop spans 13 amino acids. Germline-derived CDR1 and CDR2 are SNHLY and FYNNEI. The chain's CDR3 is CASRRSLPHEQYA. The CDR3 region has the DNA TGTGCCAGCAGGCGGTCCCTTCCCCACGAGCAGTACGCC.

The rearrangement uses TRBV7-9 and TRBJ2-2; 8 bases match TRBD1. Germline V gives CDR1 SEHNR, CDR2 FQNEAQ (reference sequence). The CDR3 is 16 residues long. After removal of 5 bases from V and 2 bases from J, the junction contained 7 bases not matched to a gene. CDR3 coding DNA: TGTGCCAGCAGCCCTTGGGGGACAGGCAACACCGGGGAGCTGTTTTTT. This sequence encodes CASSPWGTGNTGELFF.

The J gene is TRBJ1-1, the V gene TRBV11-3; D is possibly TRBD1 (6 bases). The germline V and J ends were trimmed by 5 bases and 1 base, with 14 bases remaining between them. The CDR3 length is 15 residues. In germline, CDR1 is SGHNT, CDR2 YENEEA. The chain's CDR3 is CASSKRTGPNTEAFF. The CDR3 bases are TGTGCCAGCAGCAAACGAACAGGGCCGAACACTGAAGCTTTCTTT. The complete variable domain, with remaining parts taken from reference TRBV11-3 and TRBJ1-1, reads EAGVVQSPRYKIIEKKQPVAFWCNPISGHNTLYWYLQNLGQGPELLIRYENEEAVDDSQLPKDRFSAERLKGVDSTLKIQPAELGDSAVYLCASSKRTGPNTEAFFGQGTRLTVV.

The table lists this clone with a few counts. The chain carries TRBV7-9 and TRBJ1-1, with D possibly being TRBD1 (5 bases). Trimming took 1 base from V and 10 from J, leaving 10 bases between them. This CDR3 is built from 12 residues. CDR1 and CDR2 from the germline V gene are SEHNR and FQNEAQ (reference sequence). The CDR3 protein is CASSLGTGRAFF. The CDR3 DNA is TGTGCCAGCAGCTTAGGGACGGGGCGAGCTTTCTTT.

The chain recombines TRBV18 with TRBJ2-7; D may be TRBD1 (7 bases). Trimming removed 5 bases from V and 3 bases from J, with 14 bases in between. Germline V gene data show CDR1 as KGHSH and CDR2 as LQKENI. The CDR3 is made up of 14 amino acids. The CDR3 DNA is TGTGCCAGCTCAACTGACCAGGGGGGCTACGAGCAGTACTTC. Residues: CASSTDQGGYEQYF.

This clone came up once. The chain links TRBV18 to TRBJ1-1, with 7 bases identical to TRBD1. CDR1 and CDR2 (germline): KGHSH, LQKENI. CDR3 length equals 16 residues. Trimming removed 4 bases from V and 0 bases from J; junction bases left unmatched: 8. The CDR3 spells CASSQKWDRLNTEAFF. The CDR3 nucleotides read TGTGCCAGCTCACAAAAATGGGACAGACTGAACACTGAAGCTTTCTTT.

The chain has TRBV25-1 and TRBJ1-3; D is uncertain. The CDR3 consists of 12 residues. Germline V gene lookup returns CDR1 MGHDK and CDR2 SYGVNS. V was shortened by 5 bases and J by 4 bases, with 6 bases between the two germline ends. The CDR3 sequence is CASSQLGNTIYF. The CDR3 bases are TGTGCCAGCAGTCAATTGGGAAACACCATATATTTT.

This clone turned up a few times. One junction end does not reproduce the germline sequence, and a read error may be involved. This chain uses TRBV10-1 with TRBJ2-3, with 9 positions matching TRBD2. The CDR3 contains 15 residues. Germline loops: CDR1 WNHNN, CDR2 SYGVQD (reference sequence). The DNA for the CDR3 is TGCGCCAGCAGCGAGTCAGCTAGCGGGGCGGGTACGCAGTATTTT. This encodes CASSESASGAGTQYF.

The sample holds a few counts of this clone. The chain employs TRBV18 and TRBJ2-5; D possibly corresponds to TRBD2 (6 bases). Germline assignment: CDR1 KGHSH and CDR2 LQKENI. The CDR3 length is 14 residues. Trimming took off 5 bases at V and 5 bases at J, with 15 bases between the two ends. This CDR3 reads CASSNQGSGETQYF. CDR3 nucleotide sequence: TGTGCCAGCTCAAACCAGGGCAGCGGGGAGACCCAGTACTTC.